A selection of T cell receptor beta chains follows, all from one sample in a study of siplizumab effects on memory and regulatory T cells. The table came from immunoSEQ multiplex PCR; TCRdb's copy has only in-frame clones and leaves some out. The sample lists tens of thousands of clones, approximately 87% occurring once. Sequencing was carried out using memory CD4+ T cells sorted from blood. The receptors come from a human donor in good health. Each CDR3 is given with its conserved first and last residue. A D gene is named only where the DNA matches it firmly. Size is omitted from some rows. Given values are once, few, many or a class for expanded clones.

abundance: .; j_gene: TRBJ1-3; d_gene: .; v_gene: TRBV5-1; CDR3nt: TGCGCCAGCAGCTTGGACAGTCTCTTCTCTGGAAACACCATATATTTT; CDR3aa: CASSLDSLFSGNTIYF
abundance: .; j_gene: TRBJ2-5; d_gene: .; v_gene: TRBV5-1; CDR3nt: TGCGCCAGCAGCCCACAGGAGGGAGAGACCCAGTACTTC; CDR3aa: CASSPQEGETQYF
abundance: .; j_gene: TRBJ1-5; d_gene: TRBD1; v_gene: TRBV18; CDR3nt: TGTGCCAGCTCACCAAACGGACAGGGAAGAGGCAATCAGCCCCAGCATTTT; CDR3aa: CASSPNGQGRGNQPQHF
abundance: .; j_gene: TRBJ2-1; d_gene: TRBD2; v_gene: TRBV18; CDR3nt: TGTGCCAGCTCACCACGGAGCGGGGGGGCCAATGAGCAGTTCTTC; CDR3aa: CASSPRSGGANEQFF
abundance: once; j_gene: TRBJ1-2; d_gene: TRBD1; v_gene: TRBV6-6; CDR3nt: TGTGCCAGCAGTCCTGACAGGGTACGCGGCTATGGCTACACCTTC; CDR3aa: CASSPDRVRGYGYTF
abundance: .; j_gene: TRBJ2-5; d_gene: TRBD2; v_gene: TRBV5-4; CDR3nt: TGTGCCAGCAGCTTGGAAGTAGCGGGGGGCGTGGAGACCCAGTACTTC; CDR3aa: CASSLEVAGGVETQYF
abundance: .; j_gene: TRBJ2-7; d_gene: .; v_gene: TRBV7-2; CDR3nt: TGTGCCAGCAGCTTCCGTCTCGGCTACGAGCAGTACTTC; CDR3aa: CASSFRLGYEQYF
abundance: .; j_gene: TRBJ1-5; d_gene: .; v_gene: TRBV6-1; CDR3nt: TGTGCCAGCAGTAGGGCAGGGGCACCTCAGCCCCAGCATTTT; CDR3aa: CASSRAGAPQPQHF
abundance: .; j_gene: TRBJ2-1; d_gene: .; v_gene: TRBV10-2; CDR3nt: TGCGCCACCTCGCAGGACAGCAAACTCAATGAGCAGTTCTTC; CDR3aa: CATSQDSKLNEQFF
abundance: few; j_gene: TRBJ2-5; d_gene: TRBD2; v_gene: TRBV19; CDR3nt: TGTGCCAGTAGCCCGGGGGGGACTGGAGAGACCCAGTACTTC; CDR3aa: CASSPGGTGETQYF
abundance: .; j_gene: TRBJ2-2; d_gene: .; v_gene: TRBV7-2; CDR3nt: TGTGCCAGCAGCTCCAGGACTGACACCGGGGAGCTGTTTTTT; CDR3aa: CASSSRTDTGELFF
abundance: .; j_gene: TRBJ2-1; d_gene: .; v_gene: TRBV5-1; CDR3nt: TGCGCCAGCAGCCCGGACTCCGGCGTGGATGAGCAGTTCTTC; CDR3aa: CASSPDSGVDEQFF
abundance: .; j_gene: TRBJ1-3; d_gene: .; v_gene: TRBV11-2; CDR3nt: TGTGCCAGCAGCTTAGGGGGTGGCATCGCTCTTGGAAACACCATATATTTT; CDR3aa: CASSLGGGIALGNTIYF